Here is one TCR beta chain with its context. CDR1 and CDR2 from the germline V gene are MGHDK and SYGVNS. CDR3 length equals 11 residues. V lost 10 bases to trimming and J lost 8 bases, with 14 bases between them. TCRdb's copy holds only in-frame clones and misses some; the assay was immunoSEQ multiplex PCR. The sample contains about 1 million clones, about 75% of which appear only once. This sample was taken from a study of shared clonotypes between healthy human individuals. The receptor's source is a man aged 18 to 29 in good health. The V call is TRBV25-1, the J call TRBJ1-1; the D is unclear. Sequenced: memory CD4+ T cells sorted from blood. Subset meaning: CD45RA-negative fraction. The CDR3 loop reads CATPSPPEAFF. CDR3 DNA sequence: TGTGCCACCCCGTCCCCCCCCGAAGCTTTCTTT.